This paragraph covers one TCR beta chain sequence. These data originate in a study of blood T cell repertoires in COVID-19. The study counted Cohort 3 donors as recovered given two negative PCRs, clearance, or symptom resolution. Under the authors' procedure: Estimation of nucleated cell counts relied on the amplification of reference gene primers. The repertoire was sequenced with immunoSEQ multiplex PCR; TCRdb's copy has only in-frame clones and lacks some. V, J and clone size are those of that table, while D and trimming were read from the DNA. The top ten hold roughly 8% of the sample, which has hundreds of thousands of clones, about 88% seen once. The CDR3 length is 13 residues. Germline assignment: CDR1 GTSNPN and CDR2 SVGIG (reference sequence). V was trimmed by 0 bases and J by 10 bases, leaving 13 bases between them.

The receptor was isolated from an older woman who had recovered from COVID-19. The sample comprised PBMCs or T cells enriched from blood (not recorded which). The chain has TRBV30 and TRBJ1-5; D gene uncertain. The chain's CDR3 is CAWSVRPGLPQHF. The DNA of the CDR3 is TGTGCCTGGAGTGTAAGGCCGGGTCTACCCCAGCATTTT.